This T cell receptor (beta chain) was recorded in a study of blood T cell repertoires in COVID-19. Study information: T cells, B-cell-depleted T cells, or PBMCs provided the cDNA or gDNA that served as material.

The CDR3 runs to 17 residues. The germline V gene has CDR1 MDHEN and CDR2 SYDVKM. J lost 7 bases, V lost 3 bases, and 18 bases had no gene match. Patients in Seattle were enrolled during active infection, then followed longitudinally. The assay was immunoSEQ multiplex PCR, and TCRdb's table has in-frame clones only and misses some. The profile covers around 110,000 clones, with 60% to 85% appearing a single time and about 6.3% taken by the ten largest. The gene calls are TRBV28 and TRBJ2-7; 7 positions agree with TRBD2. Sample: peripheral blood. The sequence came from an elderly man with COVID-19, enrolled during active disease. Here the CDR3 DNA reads TGTGCCAGCAGTTTCCCTGACTCAACGGGAGGCCTTTCTGAGCAGTACTTC. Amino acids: CASSFPDSTGGLSEQYF.